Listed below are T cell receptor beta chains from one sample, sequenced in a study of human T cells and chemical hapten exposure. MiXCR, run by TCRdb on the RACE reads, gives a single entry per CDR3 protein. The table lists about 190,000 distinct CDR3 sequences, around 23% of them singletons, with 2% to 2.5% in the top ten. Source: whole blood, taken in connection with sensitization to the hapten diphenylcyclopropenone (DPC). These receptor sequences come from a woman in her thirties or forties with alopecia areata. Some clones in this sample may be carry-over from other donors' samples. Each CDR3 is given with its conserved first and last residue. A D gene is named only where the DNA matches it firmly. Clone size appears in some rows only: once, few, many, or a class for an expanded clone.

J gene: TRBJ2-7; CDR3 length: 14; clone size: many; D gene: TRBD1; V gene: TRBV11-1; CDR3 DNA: TGTGCCAGCAGCCCCGGGACAGGGAAACATCAGCAGTACTTC; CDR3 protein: CASSPGTGKHQQYF
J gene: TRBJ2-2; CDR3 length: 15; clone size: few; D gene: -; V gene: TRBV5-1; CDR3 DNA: TGCGCCAGCAGCGCGACGGACGCTCGGACCGGGGAGCTGTTTTTT; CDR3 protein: CASSATDARTGELFF
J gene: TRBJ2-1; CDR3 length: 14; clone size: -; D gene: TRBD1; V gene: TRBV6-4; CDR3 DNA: TGTGCCAGCAGCCCGGGACAGGGGCCCAATGAGCAGTTCTTC; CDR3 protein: CASSPGQGPNEQFF
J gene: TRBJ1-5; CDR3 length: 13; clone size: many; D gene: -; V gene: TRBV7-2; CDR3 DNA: TGTGCCAGCAGCTTAAATAGCAATCAGCCCCAGCATTTT; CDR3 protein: CASSLNSNQPQHF
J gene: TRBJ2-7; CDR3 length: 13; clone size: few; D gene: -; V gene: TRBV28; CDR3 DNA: TGTGCCAGCTTAATACCGGGCACCTACGAGCAGTACTTC; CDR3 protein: CASLIPGTYEQYF
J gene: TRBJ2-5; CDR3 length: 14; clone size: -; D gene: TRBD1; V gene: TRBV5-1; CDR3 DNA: TGCGCCAGCAGCTTCCTACAGGGGGAGGAGACCCAGTACTTC; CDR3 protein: CASSFLQGEETQYF
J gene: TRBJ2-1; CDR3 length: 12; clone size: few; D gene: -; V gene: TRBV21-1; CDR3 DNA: TGTGCCAGCAGCGCCACTAGTTTTGAGCAGTTCTTC; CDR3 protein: CASSATSFEQFF
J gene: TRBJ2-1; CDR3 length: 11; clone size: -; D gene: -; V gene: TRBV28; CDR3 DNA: TGTGCCAGCAGCTTCGTCAATGAGCAGTTCTTC; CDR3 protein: CASSFVNEQFF
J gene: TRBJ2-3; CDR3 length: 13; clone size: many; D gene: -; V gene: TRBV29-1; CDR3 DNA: TGCAGCGTTTCGAGCCTTACCACAGATACGCAGTATTTT; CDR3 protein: CSVSSLTTDTQYF
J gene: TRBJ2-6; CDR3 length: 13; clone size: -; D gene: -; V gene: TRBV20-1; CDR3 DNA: TGCAGTGCTGATGCCCCTGGGGCCAACGTCCTGACTTTC; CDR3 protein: CSADAPGANVLTF
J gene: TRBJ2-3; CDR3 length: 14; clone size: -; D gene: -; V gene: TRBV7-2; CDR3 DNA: TGTGCCAGCAATTTAAGGGCCAGCCCGGATACGCAGTATTTT; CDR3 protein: CASNLRASPDTQYF
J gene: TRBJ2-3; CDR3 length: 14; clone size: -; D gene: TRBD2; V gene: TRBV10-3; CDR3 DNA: TGTGCCATCAGGGCGGGAGTGGGGTCAGATACGCAGTATTTT; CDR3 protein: CAIRAGVGSDTQYF
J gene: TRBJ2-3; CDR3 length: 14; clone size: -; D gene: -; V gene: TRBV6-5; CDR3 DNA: TGTGCCAGCAGAGACGGGAGTTTGACAGATACGCAGTATTTT; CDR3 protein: CASRDGSLTDTQYF
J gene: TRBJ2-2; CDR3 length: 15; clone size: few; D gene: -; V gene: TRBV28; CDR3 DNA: TGTGCCAGCAGTTTATCTCCGGACAGCGACGGGGAGCTGTTTTTT; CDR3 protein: CASSLSPDSDGELFF
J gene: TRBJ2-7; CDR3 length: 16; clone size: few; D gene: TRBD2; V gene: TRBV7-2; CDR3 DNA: TGTGCCAGCAGCTTGGTGGCGGGACTAGCGACCTACGAGCAGTACTTC; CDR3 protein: CASSLVAGLATYEQYF
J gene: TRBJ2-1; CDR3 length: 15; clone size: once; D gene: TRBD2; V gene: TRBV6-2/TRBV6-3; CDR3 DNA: TGTGCCAGCAGCCGCGGACTAGCGGGCCGCAATGAGCAGTTCTTC; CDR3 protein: CASSRGLAGRNEQFF
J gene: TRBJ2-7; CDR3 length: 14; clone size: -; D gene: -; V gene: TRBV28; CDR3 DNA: TGTGCCAGCAGTTTAAGCAGGCTCTCCTACGAGCAGTACTTC; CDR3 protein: CASSLSRLSYEQYF
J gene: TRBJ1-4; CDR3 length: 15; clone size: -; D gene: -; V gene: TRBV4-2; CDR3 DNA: TGTGCCAGCAGCCTGAAGGAGGGAAATAATGAAAAACTGTTTTTT; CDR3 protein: CASSLKEGNNEKLFF
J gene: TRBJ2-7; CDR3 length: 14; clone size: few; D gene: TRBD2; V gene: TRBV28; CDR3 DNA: TGTGCCAGCAGGGTTAGCGGGACCACCTACGAGCAGTACTTC; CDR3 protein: CASRVSGTTYEQYF
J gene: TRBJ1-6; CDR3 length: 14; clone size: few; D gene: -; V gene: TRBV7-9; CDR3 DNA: TGTGCCAGCAGCTTAGTTGGGGGTGTCTCACCCCTCCACTTT; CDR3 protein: CASSLVGGVSPLHF
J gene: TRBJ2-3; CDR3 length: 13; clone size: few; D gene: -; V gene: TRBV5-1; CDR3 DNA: TGCGCCAGCAGCTTGGATCCCCACGACGCGCAGTATTTT; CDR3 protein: CASSLDPHDAQYF
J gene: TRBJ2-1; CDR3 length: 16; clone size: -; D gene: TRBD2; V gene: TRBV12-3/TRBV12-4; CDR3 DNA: TGTGCCAGCAGTTTAGGTCTAGCGGGCTCCTACAATGAGCAGTTCTTC; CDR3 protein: CASSLGLAGSYNEQFF
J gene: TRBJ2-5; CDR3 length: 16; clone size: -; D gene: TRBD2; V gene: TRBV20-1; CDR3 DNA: TGCAGTGCTAGGCTAGCGGGAGGGCCGGTAAAAGAGACCCAGTACTTC; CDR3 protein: CSARLAGGPVKETQYF
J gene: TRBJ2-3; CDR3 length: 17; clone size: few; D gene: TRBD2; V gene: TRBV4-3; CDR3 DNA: TGCGCCAGCAGCCAAGTCCCCGGGACTAGCGGGAGTGATACGCAGTATTTT; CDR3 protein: CASSQVPGTSGSDTQYF
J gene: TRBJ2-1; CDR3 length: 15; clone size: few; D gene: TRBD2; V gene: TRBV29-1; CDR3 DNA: TGCAGCGTTGACCCCGGGACTAGCGGGAGTAATGAGCAGTTCTTC; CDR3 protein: CSVDPGTSGSNEQFF
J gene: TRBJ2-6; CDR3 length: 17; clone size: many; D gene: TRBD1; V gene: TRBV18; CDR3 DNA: TGTGCCAGCTCACCCGGGACAGGAATAAGAGGGGCCAACGTCCTGACTTTC; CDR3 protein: CASSPGTGIRGANVLTF
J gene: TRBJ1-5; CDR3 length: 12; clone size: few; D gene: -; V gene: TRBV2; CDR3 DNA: TGTGCCAGCAGTGACGGGTATCAGCCCCAGCATTTT; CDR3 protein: CASSDGYQPQHF
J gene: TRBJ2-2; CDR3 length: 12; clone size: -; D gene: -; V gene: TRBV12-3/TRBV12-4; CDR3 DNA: TGTGCCAGCAATCTAGACACCGGGGAGCTGTTTTTT; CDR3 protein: CASNLDTGELFF
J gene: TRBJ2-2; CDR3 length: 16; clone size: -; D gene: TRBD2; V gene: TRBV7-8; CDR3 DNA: TGTGCCAGCACGCTTACACGCGGGGGGAACACCGGGGAGCTGTTTTTT; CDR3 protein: CASTLTRGGNTGELFF
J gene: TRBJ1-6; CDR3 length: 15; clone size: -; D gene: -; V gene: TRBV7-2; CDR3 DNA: TGTGCCAGCAGGGGTACACCCTCCTATAATTCACCCCTCCACTTT; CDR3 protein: CASRGTPSYNSPLHF
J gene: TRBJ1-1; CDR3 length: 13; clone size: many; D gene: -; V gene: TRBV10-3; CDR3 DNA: TGTGCCATCAGTGAAACGGAGAACACTGAAGCTTTCTTT; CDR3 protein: CAISETENTEAFF
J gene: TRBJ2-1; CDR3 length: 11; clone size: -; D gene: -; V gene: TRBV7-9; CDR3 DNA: TGTGCCAGCACCAGAAGCAATGAGCAGTTCTTC; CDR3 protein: CASTRSNEQFF
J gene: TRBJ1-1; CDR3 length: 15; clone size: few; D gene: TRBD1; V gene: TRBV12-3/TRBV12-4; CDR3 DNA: TGTGCCAGCAGTGCTACAGGGGGACAAGCGGTGGGCGCTTTCTTT; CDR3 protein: CASSATGGQAVGAFF
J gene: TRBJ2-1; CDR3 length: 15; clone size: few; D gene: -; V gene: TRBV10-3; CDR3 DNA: TGTGCCATCAGTGAGTCGGAAGGACACTTTGGTGAGCAGTTCTTC; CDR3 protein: CAISESEGHFGEQFF
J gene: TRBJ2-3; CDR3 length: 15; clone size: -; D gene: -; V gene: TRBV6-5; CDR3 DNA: TGTGCCAGCAGTTACTCGAATGTAGCCACAGATACGCAGTATTTT; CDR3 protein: CASSYSNVATDTQYF
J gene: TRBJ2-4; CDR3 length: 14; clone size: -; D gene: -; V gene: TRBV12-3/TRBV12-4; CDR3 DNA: TGTGCCAGCTTGAGAGGGGGAGGATTGGACATTCAGTACTTC; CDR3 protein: CASLRGGGLDIQYF
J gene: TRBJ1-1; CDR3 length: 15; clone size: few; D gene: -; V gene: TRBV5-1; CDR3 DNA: TGCGCCAGCAGCTTGGGAGCCGGGTCTGGTACTGAAGCTTTCTTT; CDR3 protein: CASSLGAGSGTEAFF
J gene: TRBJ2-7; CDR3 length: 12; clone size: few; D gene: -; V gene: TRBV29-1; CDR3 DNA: TGCAGCGTTGACTGCGCCCCCCACGAGCAGTACTTC; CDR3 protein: CSVDCAPHEQYF
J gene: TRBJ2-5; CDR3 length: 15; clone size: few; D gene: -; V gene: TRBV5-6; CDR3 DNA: TGTGCCAGCAGCTTGGGGGGGGCCCATCAAGAGACCCAGTACTTC; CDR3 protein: CASSLGGAHQETQYF
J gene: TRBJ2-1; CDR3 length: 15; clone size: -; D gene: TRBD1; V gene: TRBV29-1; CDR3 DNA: TGCAGCGTTGAAGACCAGGGACAGGGATTGGGTGAGCAGTTCTTC; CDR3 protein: CSVEDQGQGLGEQFF
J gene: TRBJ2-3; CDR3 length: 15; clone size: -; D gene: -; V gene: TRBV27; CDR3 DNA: TGTGCCAGCAGTCGTACCGGGACCCCCCCGGATACGCAGTATTTT; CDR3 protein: CASSRTGTPPDTQYF
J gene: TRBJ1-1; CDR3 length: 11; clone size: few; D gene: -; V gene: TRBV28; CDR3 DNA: TGTGCCAGCATCCAGAACACTGAAGCTTTCTTT; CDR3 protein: CASIQNTEAFF
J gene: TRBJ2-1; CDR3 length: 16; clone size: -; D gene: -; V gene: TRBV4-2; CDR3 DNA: TGTGCCAGCAGCGGCGACTGGCGGGGAATTGACAATGAGCAGTTCTTC; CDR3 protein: CASSGDWRGIDNEQFF
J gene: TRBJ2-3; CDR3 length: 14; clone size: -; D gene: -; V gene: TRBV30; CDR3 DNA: TGTGCCTGGGGGGGTCCCCCTCACACAGATACGCAGTATTTT; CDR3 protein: CAWGGPPHTDTQYF
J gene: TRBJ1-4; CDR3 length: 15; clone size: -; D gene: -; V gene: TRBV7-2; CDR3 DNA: TGTGCCAGCAGCTTAGTAGATTCTGGGAGTGAAAAACTGTTTTTT; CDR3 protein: CASSLVDSGSEKLFF
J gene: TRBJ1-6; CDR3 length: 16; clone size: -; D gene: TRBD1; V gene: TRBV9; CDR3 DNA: TGTGCCAGCAGCGTAGACCGGGACAGTCAAAATTCACCCCTCCACTTT; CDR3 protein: CASSVDRDSQNSPLHF